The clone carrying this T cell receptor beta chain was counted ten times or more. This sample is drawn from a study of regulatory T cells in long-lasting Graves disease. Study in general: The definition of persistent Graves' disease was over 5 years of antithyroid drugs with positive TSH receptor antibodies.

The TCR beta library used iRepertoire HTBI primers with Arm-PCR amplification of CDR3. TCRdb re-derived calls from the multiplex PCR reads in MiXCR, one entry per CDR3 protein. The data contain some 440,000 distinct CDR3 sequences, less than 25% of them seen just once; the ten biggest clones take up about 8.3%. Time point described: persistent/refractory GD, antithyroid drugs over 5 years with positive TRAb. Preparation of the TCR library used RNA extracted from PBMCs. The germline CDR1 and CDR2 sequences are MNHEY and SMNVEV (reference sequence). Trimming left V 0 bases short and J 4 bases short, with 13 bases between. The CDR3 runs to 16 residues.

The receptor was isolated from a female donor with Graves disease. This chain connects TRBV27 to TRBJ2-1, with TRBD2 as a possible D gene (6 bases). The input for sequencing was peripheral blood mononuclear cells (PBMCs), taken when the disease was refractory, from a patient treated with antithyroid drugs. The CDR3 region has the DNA TGTGCCAGCAGTTTATCGACGGGACTCGATTACAATGAGCAGTTCTTC. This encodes CASSLSTGLDYNEQFF.